This T cell receptor (beta chain) emerged from a study of blood T cell repertoires in COVID-19. V lost 4 bases to trimming and J lost 5 bases, with 12 bases between them. This CDR3 has 13 residues. CDR1 and CDR2 (germline): SGHRS, YFSETQ. The table came from immunoSEQ multiplex PCR; TCRdb's copy has only in-frame clones and leaves some out. Of fewer than 250,000 clones in the sample, 70% to 90% are singletons; the top ten hold approximately 2.5%. The material sequenced was peripheral blood. The receptor comes from a woman aged 70-85 years with active or convalescent COVID-19. J is TRBJ2-5 and V is TRBV5-1, with D unclear. CDR3 nucleotides: TGCGCCAGCAGCGACTCGTACGACGAGACCCAGTACTTC. Its translation: CASSDSYDETQYF.